The rows below give T cell receptor beta chains drawn from one sample of a study of T cell responses to AZD1222 COVID-19 vaccine. The protocol was immunoSEQ multiplex PCR, while the TCRdb copy is restricted to in-frame clones and leaves out a portion. This table has some 200,000 clones, approximately 94% appearing once. Sequencing used peripheral blood, obtained 28 days after the second dose of the MenACWY control vaccine. The receptors were gathered from an adult who received the MenACWY meningococcal vaccine as a control. Each CDR3 is given with its conserved first and last residue. A D gene is named only where the DNA matches it firmly. The size entry is marked missing in some rows and otherwise reads once, few, many or a size class.

-	TRBV28	TRBJ2-5	-	TGTGCCAGCAGTAAGCAAGAGACCCAGTACTTC	CASSKQETQYF
-	TRBV5-6	TRBJ2-1	TRBD2	TGTGCCAGCAGCTTGGTGGTAGCGGGAGGCGTATCCTACAATGAGCAGTTCTTC	CASSLVVAGGVSYNEQFF
-	TRBV19	TRBJ1-2	TRBD1	TGTGCCAGTAGTCCGACGGACAGGTACTATGGCTACACCTTC	CASSPTDRYYGYTF
-	TRBV5-4	TRBJ1-5	TRBD1	TGTGCCAGCAGCTTCCCCCGGGACAGGGGTCCTAGCAATCAGCCCCAGCATTTT	CASSFPRDRGPSNQPQHF
-	TRBV27	TRBJ2-3	-	TGTGCCAGCAGTTTATCAGAGGGGGGGACAGATACGCAGTATTTT	CASSLSEGGTDTQYF
-	TRBV29-1	TRBJ2-2	TRBD2	TGCAGCGTTGGGGGAGGGGTTAACACCGGGGAGCTGTTTTTT	CSVGGGVNTGELFF
-	TRBV7-2	TRBJ1-1	-	TGTGCCAGCAGCTTAGCCATGAACACTGAAGCTTTCTTT	CASSLAMNTEAFF
-	TRBV24-1	TRBJ2-2	-	TGTGCCACCAGTGGGTCGATCACCGGGGAGCTGTTTTTT	CATSGSITGELFF
-	TRBV18	TRBJ2-2	TRBD2	TGTGCCAGCTCACCCCTGGCGGGAGGAGAGACCGGGGAGCTGTTTTTT	CASSPLAGGETGELFF
-	TRBV5-3	TRBJ1-6	-	TGTGCCAGAAGGGCCACACCGCCGTCGACATCCCCCCTCCACTTT	CARRATPPSTSPLHF
-	TRBV3-1/TRBV3-2	TRBJ1-1	-	TGTGCCAGCAGCCAAGATAGGGGTGTAGCTTTCTTT	CASSQDRGVAFF
-	TRBV7-6	TRBJ2-7	TRBD1	TGTGCCAGCAGCGGAGGACAGGCCTACGAGCAGTACTTC	CASSGGQAYEQYF
few	TRBV13	TRBJ2-7	-	TGTGCCAGCAGCTTAGGCCGCAGGGCCTACGAGCAGTACTTC	CASSLGRRAYEQYF
-	TRBV29-1	TRBJ1-1	-	TGCAGCGTTAAAAGGATAGGATCTGAAGCTTTCTTT	CSVKRIGSEAFF
-	TRBV28	TRBJ1-5	TRBD1	TGTGCCACCACAAGGGGGCTCCCCAATCAGCCCCAGCATTTT	CATTRGLPNQPQHF
-	TRBV9	TRBJ2-2	TRBD1	TGTGCCAGCAGCCCACGTAGCAGGATCAGTGGGGACAGGGGGCGGTCCGGGGAGCTGTTTTTT	CASSPRSRISGDRGRSGELFF
-	TRBV15	TRBJ2-1	-	TGTGCCACCAGCCTGCATGGCAATGAGCAGTTCTTC	CATSLHGNEQFF
-	TRBV5-1	TRBJ1-3	-	TGCGCCAGCAGCTTCAGCGATAGCTCTGGAAACACCATATATTTT	CASSFSDSSGNTIYF
-	TRBV5-5	TRBJ1-1	-	TGTGCCAGCAGCTTGTTGGAGAACACTGAAGCTTTCTTT	CASSLLENTEAFF
-	TRBV18	TRBJ1-4	-	TGTGCCAGCTCACCATTGAAGTCGACGATGAAAAAACTGTTTTTT	CASSPLKSTMKKLFF
-	TRBV5-1	TRBJ2-7	-	TGCGCCAGCAGCTTGCTGGACAGCGAGCAGTACTTC	CASSLLDSEQYF
-	TRBV5-4	TRBJ2-1	-	TGTGCCAGCATCCAATACAATGAGCAGTTCTTC	CASIQYNEQFF
once	TRBV6-1	TRBJ1-3	-	TGTGCCAGCAGTGAGGGTTCCGGAAACACCATATATTTT	CASSEGSGNTIYF
once	TRBV4-2	TRBJ2-5	TRBD1	TGTGCCAGCAGCGCAGAGGCTAGGGGGCCCCAAGAGACCCAGTACTTC	CASSAEARGPQETQYF
-	TRBV14	TRBJ1-6	-	TGTGCCAGCAGCCAGTCAATTTCACCCCTCCACTTT	CASSQSISPLHF
-	TRBV5-6	TRBJ1-4	TRBD1	TGTGCCAGCAGCTTGGAGGGGGCAGCAACTAATGAAAAACTGTTTTTT	CASSLEGAATNEKLFF
-	TRBV29-1	TRBJ1-2	-	TGCAGCACTCCGGCGAGGGGTGGCTACACCTTC	CSTPARGGYTF
-	TRBV5-1	TRBJ2-2	TRBD2	TGCGCCAGCAGACCAGGGACTAGCGGGGAGATTACCGGGGAGCTGTTTTTT	CASRPGTSGEITGELFF
-	TRBV19	TRBJ1-1	-	TGTGCCAGTACGAAGGGGAACACTGAAGCTTTCTTT	CASTKGNTEAFF
-	TRBV27	TRBJ1-1	-	TGTGCCAGCAGTCCCCGTTGGCAGGGGTACACTGAAGCTTTCTTT	CASSPRWQGYTEAFF
-	TRBV9	TRBJ1-2	TRBD1	TGTGCCAGCAGCCCCGACAGGGGAGGCTACACCTTC	CASSPDRGGYTF
-	TRBV9	TRBJ2-7	-	TGTGCCAGCAGCTCCGGGACGGATGCCTACGAGCAGTACTTC	CASSSGTDAYEQYF
-	TRBV5-5	TRBJ2-7	-	TGTGCCAGCAGCTTGGCGGCCTCCTACGAGCAGTACTTC	CASSLAASYEQYF
-	TRBV14	TRBJ1-4	TRBD1	TGTGCCAGCAGCCAAACCGGGACAGGGGGGGCGACTAATGAAAAACTGTTTTTT	CASSQTGTGGATNEKLFF
-	TRBV12-5	TRBJ1-2	-	TGTGCTAGTGGTTTGCCTGGAGCCTATGGCTACACCTTC	CASGLPGAYGYTF
few	TRBV20-1	TRBJ1-1	-	TGCAGTGCTCGCAAGACTGAAGCTTTCTTT	CSARKTEAFF
-	TRBV28	TRBJ2-7	-	TGTGCCAGCAGTTTACCAGGACAGTACGAGCAGTACTTC	CASSLPGQYEQYF
-	TRBV2	TRBJ1-1	-	TGTGCCAGCATGGGGATCCCTGGGACTGAAGCTTTCTTT	CASMGIPGTEAFF
-	TRBV2	TRBJ2-2	TRBD1	TGTGCCAGCAGCCCGACAGGGTGGGACACCGGGGAGCTGTTTTTT	CASSPTGWDTGELFF
-	TRBV2	TRBJ1-3	TRBD1	TGTGCCAGTAGTTTTTTGCGGACAGGGATTGGAAACACCATATATTTT	CASSFLRTGIGNTIYF
-	TRBV19	TRBJ2-3	-	TGTGCCAGTAGTATAGACAGATTCACAGATACGCAGTATTTT	CASSIDRFTDTQYF
-	TRBV2	TRBJ1-5	-	TGTGCCAGCAGTGAACAGGGACTCGGGCAGCCCCAGCATTTT	CASSEQGLGQPQHF